The 31 T cell receptor beta chains given below trace back to one sample, sequenced in a study of cytomegalovirus exposure and HLA in healthy donors (dated by TCRdb to 2016 to 2017). Library prep was done by the immunoSEQ multiplex PCR assay. For the multiplex PCR, a mixture combining 60 forward primers for TCR Vbeta segments and 13 reverse primers for TCR Jbeta segments was used. TCRdb carries this immuneACCESS record with in-frame sequences only. Its versions omit some clonotypes, under half of them owing to an unresolved V gene in the studies checked, with the rest unexplained. Present in this sample are 150,000 or so clones, approximately 84% of which were seen just once. 1.3% of the sample goes to the ten largest clones. Sequenced: PBMCs. The receptors were gathered from a man aged 45-65 years in good health and CMV-seropositive.

The DNA of the CDR3 is TGTGCCAGTAGGGACTTACAAGGCAATGAGCAGTTCTTC. The encoded protein is CASRDLQGNEQFF. The J gene is TRBJ2-1, the V gene TRBV19, with a tentative D call TRBD2 (5 bases). V gave up 6 bases and J gave up 6 bases, with 12 bases separating them. Germline lookup yields CDR1 LNHDA and CDR2 SQIVND (reference sequence). This CDR3 contains 13 residues.

The V and J genes are TRBV9 and TRBJ2-1, with TRBD1 identical over 10 bases. The CDR3 covers 16 residues. Germline V gene sequence: CDR1 SGDLS, CDR2 YYNGEE. The J segment lost 5 bases and the V segment lost 0 bases, leaving 5 bases of the junction unmatched. CDR3 in DNA: TGTGCCAGCAGCGTAGGAGGGACAGGGGTAAACAATGAGCAGTTCTTC. This sequence encodes CASSVGGTGVNNEQFF.

The rearrangement uses TRBV11-2 and TRBJ2-7; weak D call: TRBD2 (6 bases). V was clipped by 5 bases and J by 3 bases, with 14 bases between them. This CDR3 spans 14 amino acids. Germline V gene lookup returns CDR1 SGHAT and CDR2 FQNNGV. In nucleotides, the CDR3 is TGTGCCAGCAGCCGAGTTGGCGGGGTCTACGAGCAGTACTTC. This encodes CASSRVGGVYEQYF.

In regard to this clone: One junction end disagrees with the germline gene, perhaps due to a read error. The chain has TRBV5-1 and TRBJ1-3; maybe TRBD1 (5 bases). This CDR3 has 15 amino acids. Germline loops: CDR1 SGHRS, CDR2 YFSETQ. The CDR3 DNA reads TGCGCCAGCAGCGACCGCCCTGGGGCTGGGAACACCATATATTTT. Protein product: CASSDRPGAGNTIYF.

The CDR3 region is CASSLWDRGGEQYF. Written as DNA, the CDR3 is TGTGCCAGCAGTTTATGGGACAGGGGGGGCGAGCAGTACTTC. The chain employs TRBV27 and TRBJ2-7, with 11 bases fitting TRBD1. Unmatched junction bases numbered 2, after V lost 1 base and J lost 6 bases. In germline, CDR1 is MNHEY, CDR2 SMNVEV (reference sequence). The CDR3 totals 14 residues.

About this clone: The junction differs from germline at one of its ends, possibly a read error. This chain uses TRBV7-3 with TRBJ2-1; 10 nucleotides align to TRBD2. The CDR3 covers 15 residues. The V gene's germline CDR1 is SGHTA and CDR2 FQGTGA. The CDR3 sequence is CASSLTSGTYNEQFF. The CDR3 nucleotides read TGTGCCAGCAGCCTAACTAGCGGGACTTACAATGAGCAGTTCTTC.

This chain joins TRBV6-6 and TRBJ2-7, with a possible D match to TRBD2 (6 bases). CDR3 length: 13 residues. In germline, CDR1 is MNHNY, CDR2 SVGAGI (reference sequence). Trimming stripped 4 bases from V and 1 base from J, with 8 bases between. The CDR3, as DNA: TGTGCCAGCAGTTGGACTATATCCTACGAGCAGTACTTC. This translates into CASSWTISYEQYF.

J is TRBJ2-3 and V is TRBV7-2; 7 bases are a match to TRBD2. Looked up from germline, CDR1 is SGHTA and CDR2 is FQGNSA. J gave up 1 base and V 1 base, and 2 bases lay outside the gene matches. There are 15 residues in the CDR3. Here the CDR3 reads CASSLGEGGTDTQYF. CDR3 nucleotides: TGTGCCAGCAGCTTAGGGGAGGGAGGCACAGATACGCAGTATTTT.

The rearrangement links TRBV9 to TRBJ2-1; 7 bases are shared with TRBD2. The CDR3 is 13 amino acids. J was trimmed by 9 bases and V by 4 bases; bases with no gene match: 7. The V gene's germline CDR1 is SGDLS and CDR2 YYNGEE. The CDR3 DNA reads TGTGCCAGCAGCTCAACAGTAGCGGGTGAGCAGTTCTTC. Encoded protein: CASSSTVAGEQFF.

V usage is TRBV6-1 and J usage is TRBJ2-1; D might be TRBD2 (5 bases). CDR1 and CDR2 (germline): MNHNS, SASEGT. V lost 1 base and J 6 bases, leaving 7 bases between the germline ends. The CDR3 consists of 13 residues. The CDR3 region is CASSEVGSNEQFF. The CDR3 DNA is TGTGCCAGCAGTGAAGTGGGGAGCAATGAGCAGTTCTTC.

The genes are TRBV10-3 and TRBJ1-1; D gene ambiguous. Trimming pared 6 bases from V and 0 bases from J, leaving 8 bases between. This CDR3 is 13 amino acids long. In germline, CDR1 is ENHRY, CDR2 SYGVKD. The CDR3 sequence: CAISLAMNTEAFF. The CDR3, as DNA: TGTGCCATCAGCTTAGCCATGAACACTGAAGCTTTCTTT.

The chain joins TRBV7-6 to TRBJ2-2; TRBD2 might be the D (5 bases). Trimming pared 4 bases from V and 6 bases from J, leaving 15 bases between. The CDR3 consists of 15 residues. Germline V lookup: CDR1 SGHVS, CDR2 FNYEAQ. The CDR3 DNA reads TGTGCCAGCAGCTCCCCTCTAGCCCCGGCCGGGGAGCTGTTTTTT. Translated, it gives CASSSPLAPAGELFF.

The chain recombines TRBV7-2 with TRBJ2-1; maybe TRBD2 (6 bases). Germline loops: CDR1 SGHTA, CDR2 FQGNSA. The CDR3 consists of 12 residues. The germline V and J ends were trimmed by 4 bases and 9 bases, with 10 bases remaining between them. CDR3 amino acids: CASSWGVGEQFF. CDR3 DNA sequence: TGTGCCAGCAGCTGGGGGGTCGGTGAGCAGTTCTTC.

This chain links TRBV29-1 with TRBJ2-1; 11 bases map to TRBD2. Trimming cost V 4 bases and J 5 bases; bases outside gene matches: 4. CDR3 length equals 14 residues. In germline, CDR1 is SQVTM, CDR2 ANQGSEA. The CDR3 sequence: CSVGSSGGNNEQFF. CDR3 DNA sequence: TGCAGCGTTGGATCTAGCGGGGGGAACAATGAGCAGTTCTTC.

The chain carries TRBV10-3 and TRBJ2-7, with a weak D call TRBD2 (5 bases). Trimming pared 4 bases from V and 0 bases from J, leaving 7 bases between. Germline CDR1 is ENHRY and CDR2 is SYGVKD. The CDR3 has 13 amino acids. The CDR3: CAISGGNSYEQYF. In DNA form, the CDR3 reads TGTGCCATCAGTGGAGGGAACTCCTACGAGCAGTACTTC.

This clone has a handful of counts. V is TRBV6-1 and J is TRBJ2-7; D may be TRBD2 (5 bases). CDR1 and CDR2 from the germline V gene are MNHNS and SASEGT. V lost 6 bases and J 4 bases, leaving 19 bases between the germline ends. The CDR3 sequence is 15 residues long. The CDR3 region has the DNA TGTGCCAGCAGGGGTGACCGAGGCGGGCGATACGAGCAGTACTTC. Its protein is CASRGDRGGRYEQYF.

The genes are TRBV28 and TRBJ1-2, with a possible D match to TRBD1 (5 bases). V lost 2 bases and J 8 bases, leaving 12 bases between the germline ends. The CDR3 length is 13 residues. CDR1 and CDR2 from the germline V gene are MDHEN and SYDVKM. The CDR3 DNA is TGTGCCAGCAGTTTAGGGGCAGGCGAAGGCTACACCTTC. This sequence encodes CASSLGAGEGYTF.

For the CDR3, the DNA is TGTGCCAGCAGTTACCACAGGGGGTCGGCCGGGGAGCTGTTTTTT. It encodes CASSYHRGSAGELFF. This sequence joins TRBV6-5 and TRBJ2-2; 8 bases match TRBD1. CDR1 and CDR2 from the germline V gene are MNHEY and SVGAGI. With 2 bases clipped from V and 6 bases from J, the junction kept 5 bases outside the gene matches. The CDR3 contains 15 residues.

V usage is TRBV7-2 and J usage is TRBJ2-3, with 13 bases that match TRBD2. The CDR3 sequence is 15 residues long. Unmatched junction bases numbered 5, after V lost 4 bases and J lost 7 bases. The germline gives CDR1 SGHTA, CDR2 FQGNSA. Here the CDR3 DNA reads TGTGCCAGCAGCTCCGGGACTAGCGGGACGAATACGCAGTATTTT. Protein: CASSSGTSGTNTQYF.

The chain links TRBV2 to TRBJ1-4; 8 nucleotides line up with TRBD1. J was trimmed by 7 bases and V by 3 bases; bases with no gene match: 4. This CDR3 spans 14 amino acids. Germline values: CDR1 SNHLY, CDR2 FYNNEI. In DNA, the CDR3 is TGTGCCAGCAGTGACGCAGGGGGCAGTGAAAAACTGTTTTTT. Translating gives CASSDAGGSEKLFF. The whole variable domain, remainder taken from reference TRBV2 and TRBJ1-4, is EPEVTQTPSHQVTQMGQEVILRCVPISNHLYFYWYRQILGQKVEFLVSFYNNEISEKSEIFDDQFSVERPDGSNFTLKIRSTKLEDSAMYFCASSDAGGSEKLFFGSGTQLSVL.

This chain joins TRBV28 and TRBJ2-7; tentative D call: TRBD1 (5 bases). Trimming cost V 8 bases and J 5 bases, with 16 bases left between them. The CDR3 spans 13 residues. Germline values: CDR1 MDHEN, CDR2 SYDVKM. For the CDR3, the DNA is TGTGCCAGCGTCGACAGTATCTGGAACGAGCAGTACTTC. It encodes CASVDSIWNEQYF.

This clone was counted a few times. The J gene is TRBJ1-1, the V gene TRBV18; 7 bases match TRBD1. From germline, CDR1 is KGHSH and CDR2 LQKENI. Trimming at V came to 5 bases and at J to 7 bases, leaving 4 bases not matched to a gene. The CDR3 runs to 12 residues. This CDR3 reads CASSSDRVEAFF. The CDR3 region has the DNA TGTGCCAGCTCATCCGACAGGGTTGAAGCTTTCTTT.

A remark on this clone: The sample has other DNA sequences that encode this CDR3 too. V usage is TRBV7-2 and J usage is TRBJ1-2; D is possibly TRBD1 (5 bases). The germline CDR1 and CDR2 sequences are SGHTA and FQGNSA. This CDR3 has 13 amino acids. Trimming removed 1 base at V and 2 bases at J, with 5 bases between. CDR3 in DNA: TGTGCCAGCAGCTTAGGACAGAACTATGGCTACACCTTC. This translates into CASSLGQNYGYTF.

The chain has TRBV10-3 and TRBJ2-3; 7 bases agree with TRBD1. CDR3 length equals 15 residues. Trimming took 6 bases from V and 0 from J; bases not matched to a gene: 6. Germline loops: CDR1 ENHRY, CDR2 SYGVKD. The CDR3, as DNA: TGTGCCATCAGCCCGGGACAGACTAGCACAGATACGCAGTATTTT. Its protein is CAISPGQTSTDTQYF.

The chain joins TRBV13 to TRBJ1-4; 10 bases agree with TRBD1. Germline V CDR1 and CDR2: PRHDT, FYEKMQ (reference sequence). This CDR3 is 17 amino acids long. V was clipped by 2 bases and J by 3 bases; unmatched bases: 6. As DNA, the CDR3 is TGTGCCAGCAGCTTATGGACAGGGGGGGGAGCTAATGAAAAACTGTTTTTT. Its protein product is CASSLWTGGGANEKLFF.

The chain carries TRBV27 and TRBJ2-1; tentative D call: TRBD1 (5 bases). Trimming removed 3 bases from V and 6 bases from J, with 18 bases in between. Germline values: CDR1 MNHEY, CDR2 SMNVEV (reference sequence). The CDR3 loop spans 16 amino acids. This CDR3 is CASSFSGFDRGNEQFF. The CDR3, as DNA: TGTGCCAGCAGTTTTTCCGGGTTCGATAGGGGCAATGAGCAGTTCTTC.

V is TRBV10-3 and J is TRBJ1-2; D is possibly TRBD1 (5 bases). There are 14 residues in the CDR3. Germline CDR1 is ENHRY and CDR2 is SYGVKD. V was cut by 6 bases and J by 0 bases, with 11 bases left in between. The CDR3: CAISQQVSNYGYTF. CDR3 DNA: TGTGCCATCAGCCAACAGGTATCTAACTATGGCTACACCTTC.

This rearrangement joins TRBV28 to TRBJ2-7; D not resolved. CDR3 length: 13 residues. Germline CDR1 MDHEN, CDR2 SYDVKM. The V end was cut by 6 bases, the J end by 2 bases, with 11 bases between. The CDR3 sequence is CASRGRAPYEQYF. In DNA form, the CDR3 reads TGTGCCAGCAGAGGTCGAGCGCCCTACGAGCAGTACTTC. Looking up the rest from reference TRBV28 and TRBJ2-7 gives the full variable domain: DVKVTQSSRYLVKRTGEKVFLECVQDMDHENMFWYRQDPGLGLRLIYFSYDVKMKEKGDIPEGYSVSREKKERFSLILESASTNQTSMYLCASRGRAPYEQYFGPGTRLTVT.

This chain links TRBV6-5 with TRBJ1-5; TRBD1 might be the D (5 bases). Germline CDR1 and CDR2: MNHEY and SVGAGI. Trimming shortened V by 9 bases and J by 5 bases, and 14 bases separated the two germline ends. The CDR3 is 13 amino acids. The CDR3 is CASRGGSHQPQHF. CDR3 bases: TGTGCCAGTCGGGGGGGTAGTCATCAGCCCCAGCATTTT.

This clone was found a few times. The chain joins TRBV28 to TRBJ2-7; D is unclear. In germline, CDR1 is MDHEN, CDR2 SYDVKM. The CDR3 extends over 13 amino acids. V was clipped by 4 bases and J by 2 bases, with 9 bases between them. CDR3 sequence: CASSSPFTYEQYF. The CDR3 DNA reads TGTGCCAGCAGTTCCCCCTTTACCTACGAGCAGTACTTC.

The chain employs TRBV28 and TRBJ1-6; 7 nucleotides agree with TRBD1. V dropped 6 bases and J dropped 10; count of bases not matched to a gene: 12. The CDR3 covers 15 residues. CDR1 is MDHEN and CDR2 is SYDVKM in the germline V gene. The CDR3 nucleotides are TGTGCCAGCAGAGGTGGGGCAGGGGGAAAGTCACCCCTCCACTTT. Translation: CASRGGAGGKSPLHF.